This T cell receptor beta chain was sequenced for a study of cytomegalovirus exposure and HLA in healthy donors. Study results and limitations: Available immune exposure information covered CMV serostatus only.

This clone has a handful of counts. The antigen is undetermined. The PCR was carried out with 60 Vbeta primers and 13 Jbeta primers. TCRdb keeps only in-frame clones here, not all; method: immunoSEQ multiplex PCR. The data hold around 110,000 clones, with around a tenth observed a single time. The CDR3 length is 12 residues. Germline V gene lookup returns CDR1 SGHNT and CDR2 YYREEE (reference sequence). V was cut by 4 bases and J by 0 bases, with 4 bases left in between. The sample comprised PBMCs. This sequence was found in a man aged 30 to 45 in good health and CMV-seronegative. The chain is built from TRBV5-4 and TRBJ1-1; D remains ambiguous. CDR3 DNA: TGTGCCAGCAGCCTAATGAACACTGAAGCTTTCTTT. Its translation is CASSLMNTEAFF.